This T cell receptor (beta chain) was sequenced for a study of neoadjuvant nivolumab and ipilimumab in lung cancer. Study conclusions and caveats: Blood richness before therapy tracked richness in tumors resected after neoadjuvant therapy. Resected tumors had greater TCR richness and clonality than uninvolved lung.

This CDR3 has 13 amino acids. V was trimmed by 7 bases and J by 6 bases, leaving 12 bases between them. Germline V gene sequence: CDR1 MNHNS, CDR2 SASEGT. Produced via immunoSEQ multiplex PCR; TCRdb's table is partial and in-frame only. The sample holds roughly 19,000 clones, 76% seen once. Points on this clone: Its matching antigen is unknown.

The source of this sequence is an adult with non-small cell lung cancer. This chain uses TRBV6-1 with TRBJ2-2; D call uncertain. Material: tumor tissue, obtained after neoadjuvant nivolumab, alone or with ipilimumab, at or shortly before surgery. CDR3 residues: CASMEWGPGELFF. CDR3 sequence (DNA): TGTGCCAGCATGGAGTGGGGTCCCGGGGAGCTGTTTTTT.